A single sample gave rise to the 7 T cell receptor beta chains below, sequenced in a study of cytomegalovirus exposure and HLA in healthy donors (dated by TCRdb to 2016 to 2017). To prepare the library, the immunoSEQ multiplex PCR assay was applied. The multiplex PCR relied on a mix of 60 forward primers for TCR Vbeta segments and 13 reverse primers for TCR Jbeta segments. TCRdb holds this immuneACCESS table with in-frame rearrangements only. Some clones are missing; in checked studies, unresolved V genes explain under half, and the rest has no known cause. A total of about 190,000 clones appear in this sample, roughly 79% of them only once. Of the sample, around 1.6% falls within the top ten clones. Specimen: PBMCs. The receptors here all came from a woman aged 18-29 years in good health and CMV-seronegative.

This sequence joins TRBV5-6 and TRBJ2-7; D remains ambiguous. CDR3 length equals 17 residues. Germline CDR1 is SGHDT and CDR2 is YYEEEE. Between the trimmed V and J ends, which lost 4 bases and 3 bases, there was a span of 23 bases. The DNA of the CDR3 is TGTGCCAGCAGCCCGATGCGGTCGCAGCTTAAATTCTACGAGCAGTACTTC. It translates to CASSPMRSQLKFYEQYF.

For the CDR3, the DNA is TGTGCCACCAGCAGGGCCGGGACAGTCGGTGAAAAACTGTTTTTT. Translated, it gives CATSRAGTVGEKLFF. The J gene is TRBJ1-4, the V gene TRBV15; 7 nucleotides align to TRBD1. Germline CDR1 LNHNV, CDR2 YYDKDF (reference sequence). The CDR3 has 15 residues. V lost 3 bases and J lost 7; bases outside the gene matches: 8.

The chain links TRBV29-1 to TRBJ1-1; 8 nucleotides match TRBD1. The germline V gene encodes CDR1 SQVTM and CDR2 ANQGSEA. The CDR3 is 12 residues long. The V and J ends lost 5 bases and 4 bases, in that order; junction bases with no gene match: 3. The CDR3 region is CSVSTGGTEAFF. The CDR3 DNA sequence: TGCAGCGTTAGCACAGGGGGCACTGAAGCTTTCTTT.

This clone came up a few times. The chain links TRBV28 to TRBJ1-5; TRBD1 aligns across 9 bases. Losses at the gene ends were 6 bases for V and 7 bases for J; bases not matched to a gene: 10. This CDR3 has 15 residues. The germline gives CDR1 MDHEN, CDR2 SYDVKM. The CDR3 sequence is CASSLQGAIKQPQHF. The CDR3 coding sequence is TGTGCCAGCAGCCTACAGGGGGCGATTAAGCAGCCCCAGCATTTT.

This clone was counted between two and nine times. This rearrangement joins TRBV7-3 to TRBJ2-7; 7 bases map to TRBD2. CDR1 SGHTA and CDR2 FQGTGA come from the germline V gene. The CDR3 is made up of 15 amino acids. With V trimmed by 5 bases and J by 2 bases, 9 bases remained unmatched. As DNA, the CDR3 is TGTGCCAGCAGCCTTGAGACAGCGGGGACCTACGAGCAGTACTTC. Translating it yields CASSLETAGTYEQYF.

The chain is built from TRBV7-9 and TRBJ1-1; tentative D call: TRBD1 (6 bases). Looked up from germline, CDR1 is SEHNR and CDR2 is FQNEAQ (reference sequence). V lost 3 bases to trimming and J lost 6 bases, with 14 bases between them. This CDR3 comprises 14 residues. The CDR3 here is CASSFVQGKAEAFF. The CDR3 region has the DNA TGTGCCAGCAGCTTTGTACAGGGTAAGGCTGAAGCTTTCTTT.

This clone has only one observation. The J gene is TRBJ1-2, the V gene TRBV30, with a tentative D call TRBD1 (6 bases). Per germline, CDR1 GTSNPN and CDR2 SVGIG (reference sequence). Trimming pared 4 bases from V and 12 bases from J, leaving 18 bases between. CDR3 length: 12 residues. CDR3 amino acids: CAWTPTTGSDTF. The DNA for the CDR3 is TGTGCCTGGACCCCAACTACAGGGAGCGACACCTTC. Variable domain in full (rest from reference TRBV30 and TRBJ1-2): SQTIHQWPATLVQPVGSPLSLECTVEGTSNPNLYWYRQAAGRGLQLLFYSVGIGQISSEVPQNLSASRPQDRQFILSSKKLLLSDSGFYLCAWTPTTGSDTFGSGTRLTVV.